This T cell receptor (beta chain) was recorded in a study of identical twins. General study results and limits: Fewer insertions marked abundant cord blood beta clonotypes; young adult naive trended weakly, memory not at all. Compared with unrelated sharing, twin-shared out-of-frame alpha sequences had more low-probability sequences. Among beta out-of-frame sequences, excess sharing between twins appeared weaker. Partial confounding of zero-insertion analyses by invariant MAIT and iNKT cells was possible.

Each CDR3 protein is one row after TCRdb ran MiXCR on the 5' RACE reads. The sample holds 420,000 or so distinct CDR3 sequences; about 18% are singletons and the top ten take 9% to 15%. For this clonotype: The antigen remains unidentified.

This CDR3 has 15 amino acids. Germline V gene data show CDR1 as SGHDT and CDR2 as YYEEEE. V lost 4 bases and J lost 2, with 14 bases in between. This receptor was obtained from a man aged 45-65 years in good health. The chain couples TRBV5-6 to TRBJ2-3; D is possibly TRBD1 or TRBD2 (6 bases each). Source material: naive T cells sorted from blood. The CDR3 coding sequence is TGTGCCAGCAGCCCGACCGCGGGACACACAGATACGCAGTATTTT. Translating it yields CASSPTAGHTDTQYF.